This T cell receptor (beta chain) was observed in a study of T cells in Graves' hyperthyroidism and ophthalmopathy. Recently diagnosed hyperthyroidism of less than 2 months' duration affected patients aged 18 to 65. Exclusion followed for patients with uncontrolled infection, other autoimmune disease, pregnancy or lactation. Per germline, CDR1 LNHDA and CDR2 SQIVND (reference sequence). Trimming stripped 5 bases from V and 3 bases from J, with 13 bases between. There are 14 residues in the CDR3. General study results and limits: A 13 V-J signature model discriminated ophthalmopathy versus stable hyperthyroidism. Blood samples included most of the expanded thyroid clonotypes exceeding 0.001.

RNA transcripts were the template for amplifying TCR beta CDR3 regions. The TCR CDR3 was amplified in a first-round RT-PCR using the HTBI primer set. One entry per CDR3 protein, called by TCRdb with MiXCR from the multiplex PCR reads. Of around 600,000 distinct CDR3 sequences in the sample, approximately 14% were seen once. A remark on this clonotype: Antigen specificity is unknown.

The TCR originated in a woman in her 30s with Graves' hyperthyroidism. The sample comprised blood. The chain recombines TRBV19 with TRBJ2-5; D may correspond to TRBD1 or TRBD2 (5 bases each). In nucleotides, the CDR3 is TGTGCCAGTAGTCAGCCGGGACGTGAAGAGACCCAGTACTTC. Its protein product is CASSQPGREETQYF.